The 10 T cell receptor beta chains given below trace back to one sample, sequenced in a study of T cells in Graves' hyperthyroidism and ophthalmopathy. Amplified regions were TCR beta CDR3 sequences from RNA transcripts. A set of HTBI primers served as the primers for a first-round RT-PCR of the TCR CDR3. TCRdb called the multiplex PCR reads again in MiXCR, with one record for every CDR3 protein. Seen here are fewer than 650,000 distinct CDR3 sequences, roughly 14% observed once, and the top ten hold 3.5% to 4.5%. The sequenced material came from blood. Every receptor here comes from a woman in her 40s with Graves' ophthalmopathy.

The V and J genes are TRBV6-1 and TRBJ1-2; D uncertain. Germline V CDR1 and CDR2: MNHNS, SASEGT. The V end was cut by 6 bases, the J end by 1 base, with 12 bases between. The CDR3 has 14 amino acids. This chain's CDR3 is CASSQETYNYGYTF. The CDR3 DNA reads TGTGCCAGCAGCCAGGAGACTTATAACTATGGCTACACCTTC.

The table lists this clonotype with many counts. The gene calls are TRBV19 and TRBJ1-5; no firm D call. V lost 8 bases to trimming and J lost 0 bases, with 8 bases between them. Germline CDR1 is LNHDA and CDR2 is SQIVND (reference sequence). This CDR3 is 13 amino acids long. CDR3 nucleotides: TGTGCCAGTGAGCAGGATAGCAATCAGCCCCAGCATTTT. Translation: CASEQDSNQPQHF.

In its sample, this clonotype was seen many times. V and J are TRBV4-1 and TRBJ2-7; weak D call: TRBD1 (5 bases). Germline-derived CDR1 and CDR2 are MGHRA and YSYEKL. V was shortened by 0 bases and J by 2 bases, with 20 bases between the two germline ends. The CDR3 contains 18 residues. In nucleotides, the CDR3 is TGCGCCAGCAGCCAAGAGACCTGGGTGGCTAAGGACACCTACGAGCAGTACTTC. Protein: CASSQETWVAKDTYEQYF.

J is TRBJ1-2 and V is TRBV6-5; the match to TRBD1 covers 7 bases. Germline V lookup: CDR1 MNHEY, CDR2 SVGAGI. This CDR3 region has 15 residues. V trimming: 0 bases; J trimming: 3 bases; junction bases outside the gene matches: 4. This chain's CDR3 is CASSYSEGADYGYTF. The CDR3 DNA reads TGTGCCAGCAGTTACTCGGAGGGGGCAGACTATGGCTACACCTTC.

This clonotype has a count of ten or more. This chain uses TRBV7-6 with TRBJ2-5; the match to TRBD1 covers 8 bases. CDR1 SGHVS and CDR2 FNYEAQ come from the germline V gene. This CDR3 comprises 14 residues. V shed 6 bases, J shed 1 base, and the junction held 4 bases outside the gene matches. This CDR3 is CASRPGQGQETQYF. The CDR3 DNA is TGTGCCAGCAGACCCGGACAGGGCCAAGAGACCCAGTACTTC.

There are many counts of this clonotype. This chain connects TRBV19 to TRBJ1-2, with 7 bases that match TRBD1. The germline CDR1 and CDR2 sequences are LNHDA and SQIVND (reference sequence). The CDR3 is made up of 15 amino acids. V shed 8 bases, J shed 4 bases, and the junction held 13 bases outside the gene matches. This CDR3 is CASRDSSLPLYGYTF. The CDR3, as DNA: TGTGCCAGTCGGGACAGCAGCTTACCCCTCTATGGCTACACCTTC.

The V call is TRBV28, the J call TRBJ2-7, with D perhaps being TRBD1 or TRBD2 (6 bases each). The germline V gene encodes CDR1 MDHEN and CDR2 SYDVKM. Trimming cost V 7 bases and J 3 bases, with 13 bases left between them. This CDR3 is 13 amino acids long. The DNA for the CDR3 is TGTGCCAGCAAGGCCGGGGGCTTCTACGAGCAGTACTTC. Its protein is CASKAGGFYEQYF. Full variable domain (outside the CDR3, taken from reference TRBV28 and TRBJ2-7): DVKVTQSSRYLVKRTGEKVFLECVQDMDHENMFWYRQDPGLGLRLIYFSYDVKMKEKGDIPEGYSVSREKKERFSLILESASTNQTSMYLCASKAGGFYEQYFGPGTRLTVT.

This clonotype was found many times. The chain employs TRBV6-2 or TRBV6-3 and TRBJ2-7; TRBD2 agrees at 9 bases. CDR3 size: 17 residues. Germline V CDR1 and CDR2: MNHEY, SVGEGT. V shed 4 bases, J shed 0 bases, and the junction held 10 bases outside the gene matches. CDR3 bases: TGTGCCAGCAGTTCTCGACTAGCGGTCCATCTCTCCTACGAGCAGTACTTC. This codes for CASSSRLAVHLSYEQYF.

Many counts were recorded for this clonotype. V usage is TRBV6-2 or TRBV6-3 and J usage is TRBJ2-7; D gene ambiguous. Trimming removed 2 bases from V and 0 bases from J, with 11 bases in between. The CDR3 has 15 amino acids. Germline assignment: CDR1 MNHEY and CDR2 SVGEGT. The DNA for the CDR3 is TGTGCCAGCAGTTACGGCCCGCTTTACTCCTACGAGCAGTACTTC. Amino acid sequence: CASSYGPLYSYEQYF.

This clonotype was seen ten or more times. The rearrangement links TRBV7-2 to TRBJ2-5; 7 bases match TRBD2. This CDR3 region has 14 residues. Per the germline V gene, CDR1 is SGHTA and CDR2 is FQGNSA. Trimming cost V 1 base and J 5 bases; bases outside gene matches: 4. CDR3 amino acids: CASSLGGGRETQYF. CDR3 sequence (DNA): TGTGCCAGCAGCTTAGGGGGAGGGAGGGAGACCCAGTACTTC.